The clone carrying this T cell receptor beta chain was seen a handful of times. Sequencing used immunoSEQ multiplex PCR; TCRdb keeps in-frame clones, though not all of them. The table records 25,000 to 35,000 clones, around 85% of them present only once. This specimen comes from a study of T cell changes during pregnancy in multiple sclerosis. This CDR3 contains 16 residues. From germline, CDR1 is SGHVS and CDR2 FQNEAQ. Trimming removed 1 base at V and 0 bases at J, with 10 bases between. J is TRBJ1-5 and V is TRBV7-8; D possibly corresponds to TRBD1 (6 bases). Sequencing was performed on CD8+ T cells from peripheral blood mononuclear cells, taken after pregnancy. The origin of this receptor is a female donor with multiple sclerosis, enrolled in a pregnancy study. In DNA form, the CDR3 reads TGTGCCAGCAGCTTAGGGACAGTGGATAGCAATCAGCCCCAGCATTTT. Its protein product is CASSLGTVDSNQPQHF. Full variable domain (outside the CDR3, taken from reference TRBV7-8 and TRBJ1-5): GAGVSQSPRYKVAKRGQDVALRCDPISGHVSLFWYQQALGQGPEFLTYFQNEAQLDKSGLPSDRFFAERPEGSVSTLKIQRTQQEDSAVYLCASSLGTVDSNQPQHFGDGTRLSIL.